The 30 T cell receptor beta chains below were found in one sample sequenced in a study of cytomegalovirus exposure and HLA in healthy donors. The PCR employed 60 Vbeta primers together with 13 Jbeta primers. Using immunoSEQ multiplex PCR, the repertoire was profiled, and TCRdb retains in-frame clones only, with some absent. Of some 150,000 clones in the sample, almost 85% were seen once. Sequences were obtained from PBMCs. The receptors derive from a man younger than 45 in good health and CMV-seropositive.

CDR3 sequence reads: CASKGDGFNYGYTF. The CDR3 region has the DNA TGTGCCAGCAAGGGGGACGGTTTTAACTATGGCTACACCTTC. The rearrangement links TRBV6-5 to TRBJ1-2, with D possibly TRBD1 on 6 matching bases. The germline V and J ends were trimmed by 7 bases and 1 base, with 13 bases remaining between them. The V gene's germline CDR1 is MNHEY and CDR2 SVGAGI. This CDR3 has 14 residues.

The chain has TRBV15 and TRBJ2-5; tentatively, D is TRBD2 (6 bases). V lost 3 bases to trimming and J lost 4 bases, with 18 bases between them. The CDR3 has 16 amino acids. CDR1 is LNHNV, CDR2 YYDKDF, per germline (reference sequence). The DNA of the CDR3 is TGTGCCACCAGCAGGGATCTGGGACTTAACGGAGAGACCCAGTACTTC. Its protein product is CATSRDLGLNGETQYF.

The gene calls are TRBV27 and TRBJ2-5; TRBD2 matches 11 bases. CDR1 is MNHEY and CDR2 is SMNVEV in the germline V gene (reference sequence). Trimming at V came to 5 bases and at J to 7 bases, leaving 15 bases not matched to a gene. The CDR3 is 17 residues long. CDR3 nucleotides: TGTGCCAGCAGTCCCGCCCATGATAGCGGGAGGGCCGGGACCCAGTACTTC. As protein: CASSPAHDSGRAGTQYF.

V usage is TRBV7-9 and J usage is TRBJ1-4; 7 bases map to TRBD1. Germline-derived CDR1 and CDR2 are SEHNR and FQNEAQ (reference sequence). After removal of 4 bases from V and 6 bases from J, the junction contained 8 bases not matched to a gene. This CDR3 is built from 15 residues. CDR3 sequence: CASSSLGGGDEKLFF. CDR3 nucleotide sequence: TGTGCCAGCAGCTCGCTAGGGGGCGGAGATGAAAAACTGTTTTTT. Supplemented by reference TRBV7-9 and TRBJ1-4, the full variable domain reads DTGVSQNPRHKITKRGQNVTFRCDPISEHNRLYWYRQTLGQGPEFLTYFQNEAQLEKSRLLSDRFSAERPKGSFSTLEIQRTEQGDSAMYLCASSSLGGGDEKLFFGSGTQLSVL.

This clone was picked up a small number of times. This chain connects TRBV19 to TRBJ1-1; 8 bases map to TRBD1. Germline values: CDR1 LNHDA, CDR2 SQIVND (reference sequence). The CDR3 loop spans 14 amino acids. V shed 5 bases, J shed 5 bases, and the junction held 7 bases outside the gene matches. CDR3 loop: CASSLDRGRTEAFF. CDR3 DNA: TGTGCCAGTAGTCTTGACAGGGGTAGGACTGAAGCTTTCTTT.

The chain couples TRBV2 to TRBJ2-5; 9 nucleotides align to TRBD1. V gave up 6 bases and J gave up 2 bases; unmatched junction bases: 7. The germline gives CDR1 SNHLY, CDR2 FYNNEI. The CDR3 has 15 amino acids. CDR3 protein: CASRLQGAQQETQYF. DNA of the CDR3: TGTGCCAGCAGACTACAGGGGGCGCAGCAAGAGACCCAGTACTTC.

This chain joins TRBV4-1 and TRBJ2-7, with TRBD2 identical over 10 bases. The V segment lost 4 bases and the J segment 5 bases; nucleotides outside the gene matches: 11. Germline CDR1 and CDR2: MGHRA and YSYEKL. The CDR3 is 16 amino acids. CDR3 bases: TGCGCCAGCAGCCCTGTCAGCGGGAGGGCCGACCACGAGCAGTACTTC. As protein: CASSPVSGRADHEQYF.

This clone was seen once. The chain joins TRBV19 to TRBJ1-4, with D hard to call. CDR3 size: 13 residues. V gave up 0 bases and J gave up 6 bases, with 5 bases separating them. Germline V gene data show CDR1 as LNHDA and CDR2 as SQIVND (reference sequence). The CDR3 reads CASSIDRDEKLFF. The CDR3 nucleotides are TGTGCCAGTAGTATAGATCGGGATGAAAAACTGTTTTTT.

The rearrangement joins TRBV29-1 to TRBJ2-1, with D perhaps TRBD2 (6 bases). V lost 4 bases, J lost 9 bases, and 10 bases lay in between. Germline CDR1 SQVTM, CDR2 ANQGSEA. This CDR3 spans 11 amino acids. Here the CDR3 DNA reads TGCAGCGTTGCACAAGCGGGTGAGCAGTTCTTC. This gives the protein CSVAQAGEQFF.

The V and J genes are TRBV7-9 and TRBJ2-7, with TRBD1 matching 7 bases. J gave up 2 bases and V 5 bases, and 6 bases lay outside the gene matches. Germline V gene sequence: CDR1 SEHNR, CDR2 FQNEAQ (reference sequence). CDR3 length equals 14 residues. CDR3 coding DNA: TGTGCCAGCAGCCACGGGACAGTTCCCTACGAGCAGTACTTC. Its protein is CASSHGTVPYEQYF.

The chain employs TRBV30 and TRBJ2-7, with 10 bases lining up with TRBD1. Germline CDR1 reads GTSNPN; CDR2 reads SVGIG (reference sequence). V dropped 3 bases and J dropped 1; count of bases not matched to a gene: 3. The CDR3 loop spans 14 amino acids. CDR3 bases: TGTGCCTGGAGGGGACAGGGGACTTCCTACGAGCAGTACTTC. Protein product: CAWRGQGTSYEQYF.

The chain combines TRBV28 with TRBJ1-2, with D unclear. CDR3 length equals 13 residues. Germline CDR1 is MDHEN and CDR2 is SYDVKM. V lost 2 bases to trimming and J lost 5 bases, with 9 bases between them. The CDR3 sequence is CASSLPGRYGYTF. The CDR3 nucleotides read TGTGCCAGCAGTTTACCCGGTCGATATGGCTACACCTTC.

Only a few counts were recorded for this clone. The gene calls are TRBV4-1 and TRBJ2-1, with D tentatively TRBD2 (6 bases). Germline CDR1 reads MGHRA; CDR2 reads YSYEKL. The V and J ends lost 1 base and 7 bases respectively, with 14 bases between them. The CDR3 totals 15 residues. CDR3 protein: CASSQAAGPKNEQFF. DNA for the CDR3: TGCGCCAGCAGCCAAGCGGCGGGGCCGAAGAATGAGCAGTTCTTC.

To note about this clone: No DNA is shown, since the ends of the CDR3 on it are uncertain; the CDR3 is the one TCRdb lists. The chain recombines TRBV2 with TRBJ1-4. The CDR3 adds up to 15 amino acids, both ends counted. Per germline, CDR1 SNHLY and CDR2 FYNNEI. CDR3 residues: CASSTSIPVNEKLFF.

There are a few counts of this clone. The chain is built from TRBV9 and TRBJ1-1; TRBD1 matches 8 bases. The CDR3 sequence is 16 residues long. The germline V gene has CDR1 SGDLS and CDR2 YYNGEE. V lost 3 bases to trimming and J lost 4 bases; unmatched junction nucleotides: 11. This CDR3 reads CASSDGQGFLGTEAFF. The CDR3 region has the DNA TGTGCCAGCAGCGACGGACAGGGATTCTTGGGCACTGAAGCTTTCTTT.

This chain links TRBV5-4 with TRBJ2-4; 7 bases agree with TRBD1. The CDR3 sequence is 14 residues long. Germline CDR1 and CDR2: SGHNT and YYREEE (reference sequence). The ends lost 4 bases at V and 4 bases at J; junction bases unmatched: 5. CDR3 bases: TGTGCCAGCAGCGGCGACAGGGAAAAAAACATTCAGTACTTC. This encodes CASSGDREKNIQYF.

The chain uses TRBV19 and TRBJ2-5; 7 bases agree with TRBD1. The V segment lost 9 bases and the J segment 5 bases; nucleotides outside the gene matches: 9. This CDR3 has 13 amino acids. Germline CDR1 is LNHDA and CDR2 is SQIVND (reference sequence). DNA of the CDR3: TGTGCCAGCATGGGGGAAGGGGGCGAGACCCAGTACTTC. As protein: CASMGEGGETQYF.

The chain recombines TRBV4-2 with TRBJ2-2; tentative D call: TRBD2 (5 bases). Per the germline V gene, CDR1 is LGHNA and CDR2 is YNFKEQ. This CDR3 contains 16 residues. V was trimmed by 1 base and J by 4 bases, leaving 13 bases between them. Written as DNA, the CDR3 is TGTGCCAGCAGCCAAGTGGCTAGCTCAGGCACCGGGGAGCTGTTTTTT. It is translated as CASSQVASSGTGELFF.

Points on this clone: Other DNA sequences of this sample code for an identical CDR3. V usage is TRBV28 and J usage is TRBJ1-4, with TRBD1 matching 8 bases. The CDR3 is 14 amino acids. The germline V gene has CDR1 MDHEN and CDR2 SYDVKM. Losses at the gene ends were 6 bases for V and 5 bases for J; bases not matched to a gene: 5. The CDR3 DNA sequence: TGTGCCAGCAGCCGGACAGGGCTAAATGAAAAACTGTTTTTT. As protein: CASSRTGLNEKLFF.

V and J are TRBV28 and TRBJ2-2; D remains ambiguous. Germline V gene lookup returns CDR1 MDHEN and CDR2 SYDVKM. The V and J ends lost 3 bases and 0 bases respectively, with 8 bases between them. CDR3 length equals 15 residues. CDR3 sequence: CASSFGTTNTGELFF. DNA of the CDR3: TGTGCCAGCAGTTTCGGCACTACGAACACCGGGGAGCTGTTTTTT.

The chain uses TRBV4-1 and TRBJ2-5; 10 positions match TRBD2. V gave up 1 base and J gave up 11 bases; unmatched junction bases: 13. The CDR3 sequence is 16 residues long. CDR1 is MGHRA, CDR2 YSYEKL, per germline. The CDR3 reads CASSQVLSLAGAEQYF. CDR3 coding DNA: TGCGCCAGCAGCCAAGTCTTGTCCCTAGCGGGGGCTGAGCAGTACTTC.

This chain connects TRBV28 to TRBJ1-1; 10 nucleotides agree with TRBD1. Unmatched junction bases numbered 8, after V lost 8 bases and J lost 5 bases. Germline CDR1 and CDR2: MDHEN and SYDVKM. The CDR3 contains 14 residues. The CDR3 nucleotides read TGTGCCAGCCACCCATGGACAGGGGGAACTGAAGCTTTCTTT. Encoded protein: CASHPWTGGTEAFF. Drawing the rest from reference TRBV28 and TRBJ1-1, the complete variable domain is DVKVTQSSRYLVKRTGEKVFLECVQDMDHENMFWYRQDPGLGLRLIYFSYDVKMKEKGDIPEGYSVSREKKERFSLILESASTNQTSMYLCASHPWTGGTEAFFGQGTRLTVV.

In this sample, this clone turned up once. Germline and junction disagree at one end, which may indicate a read error. The V gene is TRBV7-9, the J gene TRBJ2-3; TRBD2 matches 10 bases. CDR3 length: 16 residues. CDR1 and CDR2 (germline): SEHNR, FQNEAQ (reference sequence). The CDR3 DNA follows: TGTTCCAGCAGCCCTCCAAGCGGGAGGGCCGAGGATACGCAGTATTTT. Translating it yields CSSSPPSGRAEDTQYF.

The gene calls are TRBV9 and TRBJ2-5, with D perhaps matching TRBD2 (6 bases). CDR1 is SGDLS and CDR2 is YYNGEE in the germline V gene. This CDR3 contains 13 residues. V shed 2 bases and J shed 9 bases, with 14 bases lying between them. The CDR3 region is CASSVDYRSAQYF. For the CDR3, the DNA is TGTGCCAGCAGCGTGGACTACCGCAGCGCCCAGTACTTC.

This clone was observed once. The chain recombines TRBV5-8 with TRBJ1-2, with 7 bases fitting TRBD1. Germline CDR1 and CDR2: SGHTS and YDEGEE. Trimming removed 4 bases from V and 3 bases from J; junction bases left unmatched: 3. This CDR3 comprises 13 residues. Here the CDR3 reads CASSRGTDYGYTF. The CDR3 DNA sequence: TGTGCCAGCAGCCGAGGGACAGACTATGGCTACACCTTC.

The rearrangement uses TRBV4-2 and TRBJ2-7; 7 bases fit TRBD2. Germline V lookup: CDR1 LGHNA, CDR2 YNFKEQ. CDR3 size: 18 residues. V lost 3 bases, J lost 7 bases, and 21 bases stayed unmatched. For the CDR3, the DNA is TGTGCCAGCAGCCAGGGGGAGGGGAGGAGCGGGTCCTTGGGGGAGCAGTACTTC. Encoded protein: CASSQGEGRSGSLGEQYF.

V usage is TRBV6-6 and J usage is TRBJ2-1, with 10 bases fitting TRBD2. CDR1 and CDR2 (germline): MNHNY, SVGAGI (reference sequence). V dropped 4 bases and J dropped 4; count of bases not matched to a gene: 4. The CDR3 consists of 15 residues. This CDR3 is CASSSRTSGYNEQFF. The CDR3 DNA sequence: TGTGCCAGCAGTTCCCGGACTAGCGGTTACAATGAGCAGTTCTTC.

This clone was recorded a few times. The V and J genes are TRBV6-1 and TRBJ1-5, with D tentatively TRBD1 (5 bases). V lost 6 bases and J 6 bases, leaving 12 bases between the germline ends. From germline, CDR1 is MNHNS and CDR2 SASEGT. The CDR3 has 13 amino acids. The CDR3 DNA reads TGTGCCAGCAGATTACAGGATATTCAGCCCCAGCATTTT. Its protein is CASRLQDIQPQHF.

The V call is TRBV6-5, the J call TRBJ2-1, with 9 bases identical to TRBD2. The germline V gene has CDR1 MNHEY and CDR2 SVGAGI. Losses at the gene ends were 6 bases for V and 9 bases for J; bases not matched to a gene: 12. The CDR3 consists of 15 residues. CDR3 protein: CASRPSGTSFGEQFF. CDR3 nucleotide sequence: TGTGCCAGCAGGCCCTCCGGGACTAGCTTCGGTGAGCAGTTCTTC.

J is TRBJ2-7 and V is TRBV6-6; weak D call: TRBD1 (5 bases). CDR1 and CDR2 (germline): MNHNY, SVGAGI (reference sequence). Trimming cost V 5 bases and J 4 bases, with 9 bases left between them. The CDR3 spans 12 residues. The CDR3 DNA is TGTGCCAGCAGTCCTGACAGATACGAGCAGTACTTC. This sequence encodes CASSPDRYEQYF.